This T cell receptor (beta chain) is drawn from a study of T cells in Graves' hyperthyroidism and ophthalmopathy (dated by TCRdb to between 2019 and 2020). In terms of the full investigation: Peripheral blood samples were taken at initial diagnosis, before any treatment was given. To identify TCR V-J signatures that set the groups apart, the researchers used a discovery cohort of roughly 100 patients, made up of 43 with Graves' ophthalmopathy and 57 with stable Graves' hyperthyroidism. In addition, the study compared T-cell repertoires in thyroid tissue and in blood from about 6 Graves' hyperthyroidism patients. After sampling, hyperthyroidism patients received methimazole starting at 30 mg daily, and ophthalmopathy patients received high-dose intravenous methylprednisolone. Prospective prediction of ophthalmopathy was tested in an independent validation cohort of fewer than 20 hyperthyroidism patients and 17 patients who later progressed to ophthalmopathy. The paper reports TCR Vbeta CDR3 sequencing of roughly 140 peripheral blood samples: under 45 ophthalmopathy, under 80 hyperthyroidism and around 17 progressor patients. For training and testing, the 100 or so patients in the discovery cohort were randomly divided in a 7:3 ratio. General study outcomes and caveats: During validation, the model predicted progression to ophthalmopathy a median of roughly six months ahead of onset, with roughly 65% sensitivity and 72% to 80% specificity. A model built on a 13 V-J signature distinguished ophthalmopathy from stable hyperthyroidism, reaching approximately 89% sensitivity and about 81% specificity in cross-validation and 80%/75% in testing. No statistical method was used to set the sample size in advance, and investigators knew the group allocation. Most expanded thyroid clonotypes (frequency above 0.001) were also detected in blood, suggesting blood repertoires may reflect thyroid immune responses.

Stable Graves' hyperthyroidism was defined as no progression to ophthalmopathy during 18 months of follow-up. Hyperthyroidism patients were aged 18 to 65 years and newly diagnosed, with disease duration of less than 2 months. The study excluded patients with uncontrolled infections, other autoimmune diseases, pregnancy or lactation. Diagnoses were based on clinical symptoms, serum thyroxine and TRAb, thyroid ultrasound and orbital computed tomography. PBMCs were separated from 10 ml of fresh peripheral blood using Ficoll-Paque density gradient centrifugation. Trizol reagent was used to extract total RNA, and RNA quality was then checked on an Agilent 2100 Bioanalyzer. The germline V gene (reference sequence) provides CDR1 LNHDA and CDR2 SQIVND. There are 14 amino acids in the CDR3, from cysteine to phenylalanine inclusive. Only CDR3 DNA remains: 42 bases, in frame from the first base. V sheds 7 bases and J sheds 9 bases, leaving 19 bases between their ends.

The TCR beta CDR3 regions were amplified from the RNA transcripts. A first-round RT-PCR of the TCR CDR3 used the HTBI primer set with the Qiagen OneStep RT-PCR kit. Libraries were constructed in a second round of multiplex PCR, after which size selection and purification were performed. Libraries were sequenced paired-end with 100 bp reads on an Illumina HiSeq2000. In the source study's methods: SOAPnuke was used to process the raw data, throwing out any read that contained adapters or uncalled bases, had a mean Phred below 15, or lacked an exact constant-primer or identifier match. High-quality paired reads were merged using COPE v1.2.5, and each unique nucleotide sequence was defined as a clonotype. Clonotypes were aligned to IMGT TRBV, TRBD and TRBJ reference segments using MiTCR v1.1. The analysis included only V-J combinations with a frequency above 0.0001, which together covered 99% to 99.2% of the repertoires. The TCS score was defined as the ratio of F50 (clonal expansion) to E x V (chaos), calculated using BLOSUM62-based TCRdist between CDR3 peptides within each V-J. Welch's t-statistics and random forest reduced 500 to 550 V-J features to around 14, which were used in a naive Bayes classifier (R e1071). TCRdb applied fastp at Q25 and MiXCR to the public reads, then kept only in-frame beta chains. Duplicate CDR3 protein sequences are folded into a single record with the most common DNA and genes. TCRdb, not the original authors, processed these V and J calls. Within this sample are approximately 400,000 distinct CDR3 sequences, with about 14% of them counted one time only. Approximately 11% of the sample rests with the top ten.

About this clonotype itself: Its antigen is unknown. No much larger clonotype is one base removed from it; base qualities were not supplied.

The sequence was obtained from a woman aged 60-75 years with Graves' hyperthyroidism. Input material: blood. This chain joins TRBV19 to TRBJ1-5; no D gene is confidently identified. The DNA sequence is TGTGCCAGTATTAGTCGGCTCTCCATTGGGCCCCAGCATTTT. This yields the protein CASISRLSIGPQHF.